Below, 22 T cell receptor beta chains from the same sample are listed, as sequenced in a study of neurological immune-mediated disorders. One entry per CDR3 protein results from TCRdb running MiXCR on the 5' RACE reads. Here the sample spans some 16,000 distinct CDR3 sequences, less than 25% being singletons. Material for sequencing was PBMCs. The origin of the receptors is a middle-aged man in good health.

Judged by abundance, this clonotype is medium-sized. J is TRBJ2-7 and V is TRBV12-3 or TRBV12-4, with D possibly being TRBD2 (6 bases). This CDR3 is built from 14 residues. Between the trimmed V and J ends, which lost 9 bases and 0 bases, there was a span of 15 bases. CDR3 sequence reads: CASTSSDGSYEQYF. For the CDR3, the DNA is TGTGCCAGTACCTCTAGCGACGGCTCCTACGAGCAGTACTTC.

This clonotype was detected ten times or more. This chain joins TRBV11-2 and TRBJ2-1; TRBD2 matches at 10 bases. Per the germline V gene, CDR1 is SGHAT and CDR2 is FQNNGV. With 6 bases clipped from V and 9 bases from J, the junction kept 14 bases outside the gene matches. The CDR3 has 16 amino acids. The DNA for the CDR3 is TGTGCCAGCAGTTCGATGACTAGCGGGCCCACTTCTGAGCAGTTCTTC. This sequence encodes CASSSMTSGPTSEQFF. Supplemented by reference TRBV11-2 and TRBJ2-1, the full variable domain reads EAGVAQSPRYKIIEKRQSVAFWCNPISGHATLYWYQQILGQGPKLLIQFQNNGVVDDSQLPKDRFSAERLKGVDSTLKIQPAKLEDSAVYLCASSSMTSGPTSEQFFGPGTRLTVL.

This clonotype was counted at least ten times. The chain recombines TRBV3-1 with TRBJ2-2; D not certain. CDR3 length equals 13 residues. Germline assignment: CDR1 LGHDT and CDR2 YNNKEL (reference sequence). Trimming removed 0 bases at V and 3 bases at J, with 2 bases between. DNA for the CDR3: TGTGCCAGCAGCCAAGATGACACCGGGGAGCTGTTTTTT. Translated, it gives CASSQDDTGELFF.

This clonotype was seen many times. This chain connects TRBV10-3 to TRBJ1-5, with D tentatively TRBD1 (5 bases). The CDR3 length is 13 residues. Trimming took 10 bases from V and 5 from J, leaving 15 bases between them. In germline, CDR1 is ENHRY, CDR2 SYGVKD. The CDR3 coding sequence is TGTGCCAGGGGGAGTGGCCGTCATCAGCCCCAGCATTTT. It yields the protein CARGSGRHQPQHF.

The genes are TRBV5-1 and TRBJ2-7, with D perhaps matching TRBD1 (5 bases). Trimming left V 4 bases short and J 8 bases short, with 13 bases between. This CDR3 spans 12 amino acids. Germline CDR1 reads SGHRS; CDR2 reads YFSETQ. The CDR3 spells CASSRQGIKQYF. The CDR3 DNA is TGCGCCAGCAGCAGGCAGGGAATCAAGCAGTACTTC.

This clonotype was seen once. The chain uses TRBV7-2 and TRBJ2-7; 7 bases match TRBD1. Germline-derived CDR1 and CDR2 are SGHTA and FQGNSA. Losses at the gene ends were 6 bases for V and 2 bases for J; bases not matched to a gene: 4. The CDR3 extends over 13 amino acids. The CDR3 here is CASRRTGTYEQYF. The CDR3 nucleotides are TGTGCCAGCAGACGGACAGGTACCTACGAGCAGTACTTC.

In its sample, this clonotype was seen many times. V is TRBV5-1 and J is TRBJ2-1, with TRBD2 identical over 11 bases. CDR1 and CDR2 (germline): SGHRS, YFSETQ. The CDR3 is made up of 14 amino acids. V shed 5 bases, J shed 3 bases, and the junction held 1 base outside the gene matches. CDR3 DNA sequence: TGCGCCAGCAGAGGGACTAGCGGCTACAATGAGCAGTTCTTC. Its protein product is CASRGTSGYNEQFF.

Notes on this clonotype: The junction differs from germline at one of its ends, possibly a read error. V usage is TRBV20-1 and J usage is TRBJ2-3; D not resolved. From germline, CDR1 is DFQATT and CDR2 SNEGSKA (reference sequence). This CDR3 comprises 13 residues. In DNA form, the CDR3 reads TGCAGTGCCGTTCGAACGGGCACAGATAAGCAGTATTTT. This translates into CSAVRTGTDKQYF.

The table lists this clonotype with many counts. This chain connects TRBV20-1 to TRBJ2-7; D gene ambiguous. The CDR3 sequence is 14 residues long. In germline, CDR1 is DFQATT, CDR2 SNEGSKA (reference sequence). V lost 7 bases and J 0 bases, leaving 16 bases between the germline ends. The DNA for the CDR3 is TGCAGTGTACAAACCACTGAGAGCTCCTACGAGCAGTACTTC. Protein sequence: CSVQTTESSYEQYF.

This clonotype came up many times. The chain employs TRBV20-1 and TRBJ2-1, with 13 bases fitting TRBD2. Per germline, CDR1 DFQATT and CDR2 SNEGSKA (reference sequence). Trimming cost V 5 bases and J 8 bases; bases outside gene matches: 6. The CDR3 length is 14 residues. The DNA of the CDR3 is TGCAGTGCTGGTGGGACTAGCGGGATATATGAGCAGTTCTTC. Protein: CSAGGTSGIYEQFF.

The chain carries TRBV3-1 and TRBJ2-2; TRBD1 matches 7 bases. The germline V gene encodes CDR1 LGHDT and CDR2 YNNKEL (reference sequence). With V trimmed by 3 bases and J by 8 bases, 15 bases remained unmatched. The CDR3 totals 17 residues. Written as DNA, the CDR3 is TGTGCCAGCAGCCAGGCACCCGGGACAGTCATGGTAGGGGAGCTGTTTTTT. Translation gives CASSQAPGTVMVGELFF.

The chain links TRBV12-3 or TRBV12-4 to TRBJ2-1; D not certain. Trimming took off 1 base at V and 9 bases at J, with 10 bases between the two ends. This CDR3 comprises 13 residues. This CDR3 reads CASSLGVQGEQFF. In DNA form, the CDR3 reads TGTGCCAGCAGTTTAGGGGTACAAGGTGAGCAGTTCTTC.

This chain joins TRBV20-1 and TRBJ1-5; D possibly corresponds to TRBD1 (5 bases). The ends were cut back, 2 bases at V and 7 bases at J, with 9 bases in the middle. Germline CDR1 reads DFQATT; CDR2 reads SNEGSKA (reference sequence). The CDR3 is 12 residues long. The CDR3 loop reads CSARMAGQPQHF. As DNA, the CDR3 is TGCAGTGCTAGAATGGCAGGGCAGCCCCAGCATTTT.

In this sample, this clonotype turned up a few times. The genes are TRBV30 and TRBJ1-1, with TRBD1 matching over 7 bases. Trimming at V came to 3 bases and at J to 5 bases, leaving 9 bases not matched to a gene. Germline V gives CDR1 GTSNPN, CDR2 SVGIG (reference sequence). The CDR3 length is 14 residues. The chain's CDR3 is CAWRSPGGLTEAFF. As DNA, the CDR3 is TGTGCCTGGAGATCACCAGGGGGTTTGACTGAAGCTTTCTTT.

This clonotype was found many times. V gene TRBV20-1 combines with J gene TRBJ2-1; 14 bases align to TRBD2. The V gene end was trimmed by 6 bases and the J gene end by 3 bases; junction bases not matched to a gene: 7. Germline V gene lookup returns CDR1 DFQATT and CDR2 SNEGSKA (reference sequence). The CDR3 consists of 16 residues. The DNA of the CDR3 is TGCAGTGCGCCGAGGACTAGCGGGAGGATCTACAATGAGCAGTTCTTC. Translation: CSAPRTSGRIYNEQFF.

The table lists this clonotype with many counts. The V gene is TRBV7-2, the J gene TRBJ2-1; no reliable D call. The CDR3 contains 11 residues. V was shortened by 7 bases and J by 3 bases, with 4 bases between the two germline ends. CDR1 is SGHTA and CDR2 is FQGNSA in the germline V gene. CDR3 in amino acids: CASTNYNEQFF. Written as DNA, the CDR3 is TGTGCCAGCACGAACTACAATGAGCAGTTCTTC.

The rearrangement uses TRBV28 and TRBJ1-1, with D perhaps matching TRBD1 (6 bases). Germline CDR1 MDHEN, CDR2 SYDVKM. CDR3 size: 13 residues. V lost 8 bases, J lost 3 bases, and 13 bases lay in between. The CDR3 coding sequence is TGTGCCAGCGTCCAGGGGAGGGACACTGAAGCTTTCTTT. Translation gives CASVQGRDTEAFF.

This clonotype is medium-sized. This chain uses TRBV7-2 with TRBJ1-2, with 7 positions matching TRBD1. V was clipped by 0 bases and J by 7 bases; unmatched bases: 5. Germline V gene lookup returns CDR1 SGHTA and CDR2 FQGNSA. The length of the CDR3 is 14 residues. For the CDR3, the DNA is TGTGCCAGCAGCTTAGCTTCGACAGGGTCTGGCTACACCTTC. Protein product: CASSLASTGSGYTF.

The chain couples TRBV7-2 to TRBJ2-3; tentatively, D is TRBD2 (6 bases). The CDR3 is made up of 16 amino acids. Trimming stripped 2 bases from V and 3 bases from J, with 15 bases between. Germline values: CDR1 SGHTA, CDR2 FQGNSA. Here the CDR3 DNA reads TGTGCCAGCAGCTTATATTCCGGCGGGGCGACAGATACGCAGTATTTT. It codes for CASSLYSGGATDTQYF.

CDR3 sequence: CSVETGIKNTEAFF. DNA for the CDR3: TGCAGCGTTGAAACAGGGATCAAGAACACTGAAGCTTTCTTT. This chain joins TRBV29-1 and TRBJ1-1, with a tentative D call TRBD1 (6 bases). The V end was cut by 2 bases, the J end by 1 base, with 11 bases between. There are 14 residues in the CDR3. Germline values: CDR1 SQVTM, CDR2 ANQGSEA.

Many counts were recorded for this clonotype. This rearrangement joins TRBV12-3 or TRBV12-4 to TRBJ2-7, with D uncertain. The V gene lost 2 bases and the J gene lost 3 bases, with 5 bases spanning the gap. The CDR3 has 12 residues. CDR3 sequence: CASSLIYYEQYF. Written as DNA, the CDR3 is TGTGCCAGCAGTTTAATATACTACGAGCAGTACTTC.

The chain combines TRBV5-5 with TRBJ1-2; unclear D gene. Trimming left V 3 bases short and J 1 base short, with 7 bases between. The length of the CDR3 is 13 residues. The germline gives CDR1 SGHKS, CDR2 YYEKEE (reference sequence). Here the CDR3 reads CASSSSYNYGYTF. CDR3 nucleotide sequence: TGTGCCAGCAGCTCTTCCTATAACTATGGCTACACCTTC.